This T cell receptor beta chain was recovered during a study of blood T cell repertoires in COVID-19. Turning to the study itself: Donors in the United States, Italy and Spain gave samples during acute or convalescent COVID-19. Sources were T cells, B-cell-depleted T cells, or PBMCs; the material itself was cDNA or gDNA.

This clone was observed a handful of times. Germline assignment: CDR1 MGHRA and CDR2 YSYEKL. The CDR3 loop spans 22 amino acids. The germline V and J ends were trimmed by 0 bases and 0 bases, with 24 bases remaining between them. Original analysis: Reference gene primer amplification gave nucleated cell count estimates. Clones were read by immunoSEQ multiplex PCR, and TCRdb kept only the in-frame ones, dropping some. For V, J and clone size, that table is used; D and trimming come from the DNA. Here the sample spans a few hundred thousand clones, about four fifths being singletons. Sequencing input: peripheral blood. This rearrangement joins TRBV4-1 to TRBJ1-6; weak D call: TRBD1 (6 bases). The TCR was taken from a man aged 25-40 years who had recovered from COVID-19. This CDR3 reads CASSQDLLQGNNLGSYNSPLHF. DNA for the CDR3: TGCGCCAGCAGCCAAGACCTTTTGCAGGGGAATAATCTGGGCTCCTATAATTCACCCCTCCACTTT.